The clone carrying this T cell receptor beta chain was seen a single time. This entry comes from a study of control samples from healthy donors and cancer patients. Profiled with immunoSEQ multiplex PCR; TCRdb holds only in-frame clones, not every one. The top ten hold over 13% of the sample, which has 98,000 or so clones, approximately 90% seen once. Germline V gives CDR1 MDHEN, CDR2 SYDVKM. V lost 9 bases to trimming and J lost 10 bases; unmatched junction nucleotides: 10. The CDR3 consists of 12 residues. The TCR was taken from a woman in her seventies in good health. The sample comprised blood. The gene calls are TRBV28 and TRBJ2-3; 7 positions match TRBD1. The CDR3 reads CASEGARVPQYF. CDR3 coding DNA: TGTGCCAGTGAGGGGGCGCGGGTTCCGCAGTATTTT.